The next 2 T cell receptor beta chains were all read from a single sample in a study of blood T cell repertoires in COVID-19. Sequencing was performed with immunoSEQ multiplex PCR; in TCRdb, only in-frame clones are kept and a portion is missing. The sample holds hundreds of thousands of clones, over 80% seen once. The material sequenced was peripheral blood. The receptor source for this set is a woman in her forties or fifties with COVID-19, enrolled during active disease.

This clone was recorded a few times. This rearrangement joins TRBV6-1 to TRBJ1-2, with unresolved D. Looked up from germline, CDR1 is MNHNS and CDR2 is SASEGT. This CDR3 region has 14 residues. Trimming removed 5 bases from V and 9 bases from J, with 19 bases in between. CDR3 DNA sequence: TGTGCCAGCAGTACGCAAGGACGGGGTTATAGCTACACCTTC. This gives the protein CASSTQGRGYSYTF.

This clone was observed a few times. This chain joins TRBV11-3 and TRBJ2-3; 8 bases agree with TRBD1. Trimming at V came to 3 bases and at J to 0 bases, leaving 8 bases not matched to a gene. The CDR3 extends over 17 amino acids. Germline loops: CDR1 SGHNT, CDR2 YENEEA. The CDR3 DNA sequence: TGTGCCAGCAGCTTGTTTGGGACAGGCCCTAGCACAGATACGCAGTATTTT. Translating it yields CASSLFGTGPSTDTQYF. The full variable domain, with the rest looked up from reference TRBV11-3 and TRBJ2-3, is EAGVVQSPRYKIIEKKQPVAFWCNPISGHNTLYWYLQNLGQGPELLIRYENEEAVDDSQLPKDRFSAERLKGVDSTLKIQPAELGDSAVYLCASSLFGTGPSTDTQYFGPGTRLTVL.